This T cell receptor beta chain was sequenced for a study of cytomegalovirus exposure and HLA in healthy donors. Overall study results and limits: Compared with the approximately 680-donor mean, an Asian-associated ancestry cluster reportedly had fewer N-insertions, according to a later analysis. It emerged from a later analysis that several of the most significant clusters appeared to be linked to common viral pathogens.

V dropped 0 bases and J dropped 2 bases, with 8 bases sitting between them. The CDR3 consists of 14 residues. Germline lookup yields CDR1 SGDLS and CDR2 YYNGEE. The study ran its PCR with 60 Vbeta and 13 Jbeta primers. Here immunoSEQ multiplex PCR was the method, and the copy in TCRdb shows in-frame clones only, minus some. Of 100,000 to 150,000 clones detected, under 85% appear once; the ten largest clones hold roughly 13%. A note on this clone: Its specificity is not known.

The clonotype was recovered from a woman aged 40-49 years in good health and CMV-seropositive. This chain uses TRBV9 with TRBJ1-1; tentatively, D is TRBD1 (5 bases). Sequenced material: PBMCs. The CDR3 region has the DNA TGTGCCAGCAGCGTAGGGGGCCCTAACACTGAAGCTTTCTTT. Its protein product is CASSVGGPNTEAFF.